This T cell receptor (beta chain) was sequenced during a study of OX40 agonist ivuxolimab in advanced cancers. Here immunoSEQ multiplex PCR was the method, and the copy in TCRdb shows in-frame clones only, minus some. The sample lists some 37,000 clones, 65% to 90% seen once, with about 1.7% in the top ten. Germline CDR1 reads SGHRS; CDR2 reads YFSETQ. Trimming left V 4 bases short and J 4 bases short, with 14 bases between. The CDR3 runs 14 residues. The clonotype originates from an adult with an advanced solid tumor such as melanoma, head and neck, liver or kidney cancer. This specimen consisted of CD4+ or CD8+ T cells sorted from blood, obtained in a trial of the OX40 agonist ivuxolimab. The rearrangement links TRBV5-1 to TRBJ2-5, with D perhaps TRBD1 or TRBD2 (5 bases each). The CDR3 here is CASSHIRGGETQYF. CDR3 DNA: TGCGCCAGCAGCCATATCCGTGGGGGAGAGACCCAGTACTTC.